This TCR beta chain came from a study of T cells in Graves' hyperthyroidism and ophthalmopathy. Broader study findings: Most thyroid-expanded clonotypes above 0.001 were also found in blood. Progression to ophthalmopathy was predicted a median of roughly 6.8 months early.

Clinical Activity Scores of at least 3, NOSPECS grades of at least 4 and durations under 3 months characterized ophthalmopathy patients. It was roughly 10 ml of fresh peripheral blood that supplied the PBMCs. This clonotype came up many times. Its antigen is not known. Germline-derived CDR1 and CDR2 are MNHEY and SVGEGT. With 6 bases clipped from V and 5 bases from J, the junction kept 11 bases outside the gene matches. The CDR3 runs 18 residues. Amplification yielded TCR beta CDR3 regions, with RNA transcripts as the source. A set of HTBI primers served as the primers for a first-round RT-PCR of the TCR CDR3. Via MiXCR, TCRdb re-called the multiplex PCR reads, giving one row per CDR3 protein. The data show more than 500,000 distinct CDR3 sequences, with more than 15% seen just once and about 29% held by the top ten.

The specimen was blood. The TCR sequence derives from a woman aged 30 to 39 with Graves' ophthalmopathy. The chain combines TRBV6-2 or TRBV6-3 with TRBJ2-1, with TRBD2 matching 15 bases. The CDR3 bases are TGTGCCAGCAGAGGACCCGGGACTAGCGGGAGGTCCCACAATGAGCAGTTCTTC. Encoded protein: CASRGPGTSGRSHNEQFF.